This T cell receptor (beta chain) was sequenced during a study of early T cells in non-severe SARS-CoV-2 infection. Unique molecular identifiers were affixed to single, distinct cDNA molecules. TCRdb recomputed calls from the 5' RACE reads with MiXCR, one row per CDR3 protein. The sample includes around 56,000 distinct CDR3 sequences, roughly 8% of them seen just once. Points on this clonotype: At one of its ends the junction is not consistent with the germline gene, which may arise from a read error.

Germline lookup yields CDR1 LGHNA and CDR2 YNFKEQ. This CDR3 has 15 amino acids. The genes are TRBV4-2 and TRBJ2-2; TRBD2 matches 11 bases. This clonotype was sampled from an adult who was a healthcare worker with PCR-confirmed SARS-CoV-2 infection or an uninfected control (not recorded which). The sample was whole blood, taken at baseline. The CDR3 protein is CANSHVLAGEGELFF. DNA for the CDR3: TGTGCCAACAGCCATGTACTAGCGGGAGAGGGGGAGCTGTTTTTT.